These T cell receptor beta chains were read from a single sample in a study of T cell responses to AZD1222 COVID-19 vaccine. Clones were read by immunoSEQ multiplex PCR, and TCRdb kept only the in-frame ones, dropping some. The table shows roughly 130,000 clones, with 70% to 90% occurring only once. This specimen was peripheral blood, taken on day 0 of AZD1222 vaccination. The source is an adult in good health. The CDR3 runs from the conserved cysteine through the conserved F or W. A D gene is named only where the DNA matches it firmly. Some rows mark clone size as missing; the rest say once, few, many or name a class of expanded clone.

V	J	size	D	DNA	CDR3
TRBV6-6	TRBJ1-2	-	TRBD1	TGTGCCAGCAGTTACTCCATCAGGGGGGGCGTGGGAGGAAACACCTTC	CASSYSIRGGVGGNTF
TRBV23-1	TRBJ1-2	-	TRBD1	TGCGCCAGCAGTCAAGGGACAGTCTCTGGCTACACCTTC	CASSQGTVSGYTF
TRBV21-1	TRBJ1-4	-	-	TGTGCCAGCAGCCCCGAGAGAGAACGGATTAATGAAAAACTGTTTTTT	CASSPERERINEKLFF
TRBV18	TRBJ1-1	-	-	TGTGCCAGCGCCGGGGGGGAAGCTTTCTTT	CASAGGEAFF
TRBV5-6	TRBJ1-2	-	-	TGTGCCAGCAGCTTGAGGGCCGCTCAATATGGCTACACCTTC	CASSLRAAQYGYTF
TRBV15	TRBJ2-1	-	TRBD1	TGTGCCACCAGCAGAGATGGGACAGGGAAGAGGGAGCAGTTCTTC	CATSRDGTGKREQFF
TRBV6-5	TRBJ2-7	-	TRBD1	TGTGCCAGCAGTAAACCGGGACAGAGCTCCTACGAGCAGTACTTC	CASSKPGQSSYEQYF
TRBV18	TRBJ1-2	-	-	TGTGCCAGCTCATTCCAGGATGGCTACACCTTC	CASSFQDGYTF
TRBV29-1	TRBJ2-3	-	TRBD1	TGCAGCGTTGCCAGGGACAGGGCCACAGATACGCAGTATTTT	CSVARDRATDTQYF
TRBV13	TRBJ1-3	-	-	TGTGCCAGCAGCTTAGGAGGGCGCAGAAGCTCTGGAAACACCATATATTTT	CASSLGGRRSSGNTIYF
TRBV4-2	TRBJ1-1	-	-	TGTGCCAGCAGCCCGTTCCCGGGACAGAACACTGAAGCTTTCTTT	CASSPFPGQNTEAFF
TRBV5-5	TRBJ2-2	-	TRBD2	TGTGCCAGCAGCCCCCGAAGCGGGGGGGCCATCGGGGAGCTGTTTTTT	CASSPRSGGAIGELFF
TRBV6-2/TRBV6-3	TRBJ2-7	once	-	TGTGCCAGCAGTTACTCGAGCGGGTCCTACGAGCAGTACTTC	CASSYSSGSYEQYF
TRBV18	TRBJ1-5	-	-	TGTGCCAGTTGGGGGGGTCTCAATCAGCCCCAGCATTTT	CASWGGLNQPQHF
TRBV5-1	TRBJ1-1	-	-	TGCGCCAGCAGCTTGGCACTCAGGGGCGCCATGAACACTGAAGCTTTCTTT	CASSLALRGAMNTEAFF
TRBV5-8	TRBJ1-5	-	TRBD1	TGTGCCAGCAGCTGGGGACAGGGCAATCAGCCCCAGCATTTT	CASSWGQGNQPQHF
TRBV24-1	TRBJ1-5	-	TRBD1	TGTGCCACCAGTGATTTATCTGGGACAGCCGATCAGCCCCAGCATTTT	CATSDLSGTADQPQHF
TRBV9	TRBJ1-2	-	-	TGTGCCAGCAGCGTACATACGGACAGAGCGGAGGGTGGCTACACCTTC	CASSVHTDRAEGGYTF
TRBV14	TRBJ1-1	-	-	TGTGCCAGCGGCCAACTTAACTCGAACACTGAAGCTTTCTTT	CASGQLNSNTEAFF
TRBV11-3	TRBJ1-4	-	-	TGTGCCAGCAGGTCAGGGCCATCGAATGAAAAACTGTTTTTT	CASRSGPSNEKLFF
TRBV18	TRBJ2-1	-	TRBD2	TGTGCCAGCTCGCGGGCTGTAGCGGGAGGGAACAATGAGCAGTTCTTC	CASSRAVAGGNNEQFF
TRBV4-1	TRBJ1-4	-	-	TGCGCCAGCAGCCAAGTGGGTACAGCCACTAATGAAAAACTGTTTTTT	CASSQVGTATNEKLFF
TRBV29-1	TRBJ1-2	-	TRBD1	TGCAGCGTCAATCTTAGGGACAGGGGTGGCTATGGCTACACCTTC	CSVNLRDRGGYGYTF
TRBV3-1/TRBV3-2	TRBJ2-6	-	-	TGTGCCAGCAGCCTAATCTCTGGGGCCAACGTCCTGACTTTC	CASSLISGANVLTF
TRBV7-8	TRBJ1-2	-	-	TGTGCCAGCAGCGGGGGGACACCCGACTATGGCTACACCTTC	CASSGGTPDYGYTF
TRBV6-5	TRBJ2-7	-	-	TGTGCCAGCTCCTCGGAAGCCGCAGGGGCCTACGAGCAGTACTTC	CASSSEAAGAYEQYF
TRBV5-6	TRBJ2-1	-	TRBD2	TGTGCCAGCAGCGGAAATAGCGGGAGGGACTACAATGAGCAGTTCTTC	CASSGNSGRDYNEQFF
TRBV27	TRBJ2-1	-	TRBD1	TGTGCCAGCAGTACCCGGGACAGGGTCGGCAATGAGCAGTTCTTC	CASSTRDRVGNEQFF
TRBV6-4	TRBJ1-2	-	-	TGTGCCAGCAGTGCCACAGGGATACATGGCTACACCTTC	CASSATGIHGYTF
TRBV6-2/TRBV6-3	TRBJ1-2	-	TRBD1	TGTGCCAGCAGTTCCGGACAGGGAAACTATGGCTACACCTTC	CASSSGQGNYGYTF
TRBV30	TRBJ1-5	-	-	TGTGCCTGGAGGAGTGTAGGGGGGGGACAGCCCCAGCATTTT	CAWRSVGGGQPQHF